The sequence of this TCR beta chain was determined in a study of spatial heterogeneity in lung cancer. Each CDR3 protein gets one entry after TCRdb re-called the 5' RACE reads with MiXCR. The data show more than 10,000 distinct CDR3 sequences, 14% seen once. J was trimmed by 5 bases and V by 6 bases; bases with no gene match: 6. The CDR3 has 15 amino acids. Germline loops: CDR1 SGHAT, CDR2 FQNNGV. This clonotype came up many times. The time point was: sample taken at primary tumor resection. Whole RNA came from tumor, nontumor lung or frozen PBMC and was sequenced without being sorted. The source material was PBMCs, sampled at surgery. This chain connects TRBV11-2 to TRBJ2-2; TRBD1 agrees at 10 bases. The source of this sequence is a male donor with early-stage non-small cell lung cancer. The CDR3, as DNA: TGTGCCAGCAGTACCGGGACAGGGGTGACCGGGGAGCTGTTTTTT. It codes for CASSTGTGVTGELFF. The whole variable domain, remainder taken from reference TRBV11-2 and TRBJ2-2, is EAGVAQSPRYKIIEKRQSVAFWCNPISGHATLYWYQQILGQGPKLLIQFQNNGVVDDSQLPKDRFSAERLKGVDSTLKIQPAKLEDSAVYLCASSTGTGVTGELFFGEGSRLTVL.